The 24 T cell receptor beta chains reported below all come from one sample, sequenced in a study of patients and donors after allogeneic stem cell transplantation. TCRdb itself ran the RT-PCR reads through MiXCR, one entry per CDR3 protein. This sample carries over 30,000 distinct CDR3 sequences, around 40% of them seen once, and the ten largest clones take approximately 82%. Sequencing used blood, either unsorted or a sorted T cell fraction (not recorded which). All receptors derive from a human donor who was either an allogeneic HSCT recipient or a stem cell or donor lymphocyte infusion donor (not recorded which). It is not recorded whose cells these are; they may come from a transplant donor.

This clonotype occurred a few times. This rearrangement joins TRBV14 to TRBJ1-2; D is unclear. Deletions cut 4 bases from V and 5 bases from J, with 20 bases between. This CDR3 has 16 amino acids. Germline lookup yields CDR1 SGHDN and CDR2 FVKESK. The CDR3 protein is CASSPDRRGRVYGYTF. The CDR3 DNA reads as TGTGCCAGCAGCCCTGACCGCCGTGGGAGGGTATATGGCTACACCTTC.

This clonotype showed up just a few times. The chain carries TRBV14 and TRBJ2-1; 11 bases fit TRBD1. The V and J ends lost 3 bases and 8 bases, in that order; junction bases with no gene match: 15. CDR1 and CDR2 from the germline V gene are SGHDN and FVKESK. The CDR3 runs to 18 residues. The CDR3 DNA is TGTGCCAGCAGCCAGGAACTATTAACCGGGACAGGGGGATATGAGCAGTTCTTC. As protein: CASSQELLTGTGGYEQFF.

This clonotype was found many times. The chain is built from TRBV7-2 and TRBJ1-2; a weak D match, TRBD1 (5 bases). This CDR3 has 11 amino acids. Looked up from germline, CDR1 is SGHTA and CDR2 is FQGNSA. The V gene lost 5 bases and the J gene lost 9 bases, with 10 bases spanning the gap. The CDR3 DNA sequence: TGTGCCAGCAGCCCCCAGGGAAGCTACACCTTC. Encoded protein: CASSPQGSYTF.

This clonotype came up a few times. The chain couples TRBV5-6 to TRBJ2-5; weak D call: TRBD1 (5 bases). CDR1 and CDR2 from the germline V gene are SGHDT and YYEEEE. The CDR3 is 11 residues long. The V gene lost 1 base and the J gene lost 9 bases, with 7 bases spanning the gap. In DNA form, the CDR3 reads TGTGCCAGCAGCTTGCAAGGGGCCCAGTACTTC. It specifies CASSLQGAQYF.

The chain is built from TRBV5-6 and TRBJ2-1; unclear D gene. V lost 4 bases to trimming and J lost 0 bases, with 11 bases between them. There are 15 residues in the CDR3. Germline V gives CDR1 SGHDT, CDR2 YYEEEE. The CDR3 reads CASSPTTNSYNEQFF. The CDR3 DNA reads TGTGCCAGCAGCCCGACCACCAACTCCTACAATGAGCAGTTCTTC.

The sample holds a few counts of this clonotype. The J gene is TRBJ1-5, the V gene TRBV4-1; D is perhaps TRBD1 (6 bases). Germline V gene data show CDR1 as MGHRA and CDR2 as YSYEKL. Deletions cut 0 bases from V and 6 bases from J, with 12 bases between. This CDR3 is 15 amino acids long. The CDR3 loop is CASSQEGGGGQPQHF. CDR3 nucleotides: TGCGCCAGCAGCCAAGAGGGGGGAGGGGGTCAGCCCCAGCATTTT.

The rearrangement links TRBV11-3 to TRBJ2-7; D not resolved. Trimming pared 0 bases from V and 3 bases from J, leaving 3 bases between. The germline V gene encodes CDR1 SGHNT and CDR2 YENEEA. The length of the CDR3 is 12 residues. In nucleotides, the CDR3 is TGTGCCAGCAGCTTAGATAACTACGAGCAGTACTTC. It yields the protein CASSLDNYEQYF.

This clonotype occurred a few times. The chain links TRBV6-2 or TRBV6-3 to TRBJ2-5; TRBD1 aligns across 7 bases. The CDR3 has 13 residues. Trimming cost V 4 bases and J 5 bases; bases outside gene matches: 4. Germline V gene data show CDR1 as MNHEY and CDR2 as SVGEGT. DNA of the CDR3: TGTGCCAGCAGTTTGAGCAGGGGGGAGACCCAGTACTTC. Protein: CASSLSRGETQYF.

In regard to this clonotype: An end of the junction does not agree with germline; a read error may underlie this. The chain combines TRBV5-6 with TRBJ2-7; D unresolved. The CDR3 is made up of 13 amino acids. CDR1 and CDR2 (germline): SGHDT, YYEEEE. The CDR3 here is CANSKHGLREQYF. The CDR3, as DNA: TGTGCCAACAGCAAGCACGGCTTACGGGAGCAGTACTTC.

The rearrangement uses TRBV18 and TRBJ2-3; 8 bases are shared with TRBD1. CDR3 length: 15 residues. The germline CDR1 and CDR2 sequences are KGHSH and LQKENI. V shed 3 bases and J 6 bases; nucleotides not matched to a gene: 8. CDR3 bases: TGTGCCAGCTCACCGGGACAGGTGACCGCCGATACGCAGTATTTT. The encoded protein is CASSPGQVTADTQYF.

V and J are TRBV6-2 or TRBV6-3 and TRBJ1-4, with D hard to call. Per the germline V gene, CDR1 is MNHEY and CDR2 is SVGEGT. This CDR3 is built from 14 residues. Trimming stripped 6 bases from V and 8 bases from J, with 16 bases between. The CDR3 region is CASSHVEAPEKLFF. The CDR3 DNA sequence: TGTGCCAGCAGCCACGTCGAGGCCCCCGAAAAACTGTTTTTT.

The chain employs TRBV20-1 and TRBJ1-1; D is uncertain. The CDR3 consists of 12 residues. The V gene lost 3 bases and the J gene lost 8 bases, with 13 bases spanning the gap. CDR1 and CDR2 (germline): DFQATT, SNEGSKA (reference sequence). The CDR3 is CSASGQDLEAFF. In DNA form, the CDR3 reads TGCAGTGCTAGCGGGCAGGATCTGGAAGCTTTCTTT.

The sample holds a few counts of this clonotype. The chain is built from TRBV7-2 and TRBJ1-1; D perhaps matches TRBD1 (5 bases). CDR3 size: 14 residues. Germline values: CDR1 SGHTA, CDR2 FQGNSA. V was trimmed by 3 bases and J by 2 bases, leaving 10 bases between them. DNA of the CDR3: TGTGCCAGCAGCTTCGACAGAGCCAACACTGAAGCTTTCTTT. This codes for CASSFDRANTEAFF.

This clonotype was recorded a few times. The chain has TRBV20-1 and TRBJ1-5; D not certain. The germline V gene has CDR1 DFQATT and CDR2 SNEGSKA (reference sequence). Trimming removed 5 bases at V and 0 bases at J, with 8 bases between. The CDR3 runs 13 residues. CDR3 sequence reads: CSALKDSNQPQHF. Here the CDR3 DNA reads TGCAGTGCTTTAAAGGATAGCAATCAGCCCCAGCATTTT.

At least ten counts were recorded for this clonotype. In nucleotides, the CDR3 is TGTGCCAGCAGCTTGCCCCAGGGGGCCGACTATGGCTACACCTTC. Translating gives CASSLPQGADYGYTF. The J gene is TRBJ1-2, the V gene TRBV7-9, with 8 bases aligning to TRBD1. This CDR3 is 15 amino acids long. V gave up 3 bases and J gave up 3 bases; unmatched junction bases: 6. Germline loops: CDR1 SEHNR, CDR2 FQNEAQ (reference sequence).

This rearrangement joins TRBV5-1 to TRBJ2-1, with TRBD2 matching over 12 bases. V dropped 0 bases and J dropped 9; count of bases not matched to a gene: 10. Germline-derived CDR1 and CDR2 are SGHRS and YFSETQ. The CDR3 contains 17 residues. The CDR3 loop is CASSLAGTSGSKAEQFF. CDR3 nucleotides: TGCGCCAGCAGCTTGGCTGGGACTAGCGGGTCTAAGGCTGAGCAGTTCTTC.

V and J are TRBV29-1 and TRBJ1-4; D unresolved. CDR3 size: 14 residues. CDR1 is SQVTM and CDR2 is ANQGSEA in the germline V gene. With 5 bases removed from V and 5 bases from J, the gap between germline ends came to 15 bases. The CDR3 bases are TGCAGCGTTCCCCTGGGAGCCTCAAATGAAAAACTGTTTTTT. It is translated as CSVPLGASNEKLFF.

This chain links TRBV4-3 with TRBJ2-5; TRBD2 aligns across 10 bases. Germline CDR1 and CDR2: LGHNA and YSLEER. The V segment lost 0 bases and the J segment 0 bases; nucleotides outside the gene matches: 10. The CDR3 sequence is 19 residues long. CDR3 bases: TGCGCCAGCAGCCAAGATCCCAATCTAGCGGGGGATTACCAAGAGACCCAGTACTTC. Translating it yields CASSQDPNLAGDYQETQYF.

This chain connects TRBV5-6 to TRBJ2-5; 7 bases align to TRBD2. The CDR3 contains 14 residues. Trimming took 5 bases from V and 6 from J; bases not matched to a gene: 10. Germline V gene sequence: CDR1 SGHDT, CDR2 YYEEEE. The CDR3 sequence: CASSRNQGGQTQYF. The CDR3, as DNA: TGTGCCAGCAGTCGGAACCAGGGAGGGCAGACCCAGTACTTC.

The CDR3 is CSASGTGSGSPLHF. CDR3 coding DNA: TGCAGTGCTAGTGGGACAGGCTCTGGTTCACCCCTCCACTTT. V is TRBV20-1 and J is TRBJ1-6; 8 nucleotides align to TRBD1. The CDR3 totals 14 residues. The trim removed 3 bases at V and 9 bases at J, leaving 7 bases unmatched. Germline loops: CDR1 DFQATT, CDR2 SNEGSKA (reference sequence).

The CDR3 region has the DNA TGTGCCAGCAGCGATTGGGGCAATGGGGCCAACGTCCTGACTTTC. It codes for CASSDWGNGANVLTF. The chain has TRBV7-9 and TRBJ2-6; D possibly corresponds to TRBD1 (5 bases). CDR3 length: 15 amino acids. Looked up from germline, CDR1 is SEHNR and CDR2 is FQNEAQ (reference sequence). Trimming shortened V by 5 bases and J by 3 bases, and 11 bases separated the two germline ends. Full variable domain (missing parts from reference TRBV7-9 and TRBJ2-6): DTGVSQNPRHKITKRGQNVTFRCDPISEHNRLYWYRQTLGQGPEFLTYFQNEAQLEKSRLLSDRFSAERPKGSFSTLEIQRTEQGDSAMYLCASSDWGNGANVLTFGAGSRLTVL.

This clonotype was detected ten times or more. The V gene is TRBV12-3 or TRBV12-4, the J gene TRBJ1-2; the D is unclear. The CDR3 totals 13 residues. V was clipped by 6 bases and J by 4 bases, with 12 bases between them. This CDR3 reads CASSPRVSYGYTF. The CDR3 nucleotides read TGTGCCAGCAGCCCCCGGGTTAGCTATGGCTACACCTTC.

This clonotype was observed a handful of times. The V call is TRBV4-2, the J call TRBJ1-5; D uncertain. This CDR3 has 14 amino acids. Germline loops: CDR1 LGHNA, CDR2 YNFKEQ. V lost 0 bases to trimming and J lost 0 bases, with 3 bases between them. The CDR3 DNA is TGTGCCAGCAGCCAAGACAGTAGCAATCAGCCCCAGCATTTT. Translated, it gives CASSQDSSNQPQHF.

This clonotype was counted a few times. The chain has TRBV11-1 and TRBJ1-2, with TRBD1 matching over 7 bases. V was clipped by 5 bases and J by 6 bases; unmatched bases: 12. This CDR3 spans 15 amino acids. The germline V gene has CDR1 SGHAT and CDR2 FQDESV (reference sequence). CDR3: CASSRSTGSLDGYTF. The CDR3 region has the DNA TGTGCCAGCAGCCGATCGACAGGGTCGCTCGATGGCTACACCTTC.